The 8 T cell receptor beta chains in this list originate from one sample, sequenced in a study of cytomegalovirus exposure and HLA in healthy donors. The primer mix had 60 Vbeta and 13 Jbeta primers. Libraries were prepared by immunoSEQ multiplex PCR; TCRdb keeps only in-frame clonotypes and omits some of them. Of 150,000 to 200,000 clones listed, about four fifths are singletons. The specimen sequenced was PBMCs. These receptors all come from a man in his thirties or forties in good health and CMV-seropositive.

V gene TRBV5-4 combines with J gene TRBJ1-4, with 9 bases fitting TRBD1. V shed 5 bases and J 6 bases; nucleotides not matched to a gene: 5. This CDR3 contains 14 residues. Germline V gene sequence: CDR1 SGHNT, CDR2 YYREEE (reference sequence). Here the CDR3 DNA reads TGTGCCAGCAGATTACAGGGGGCCGATGAAAAACTGTTTTTT. This gives the protein CASRLQGADEKLFF.

This clone was found a few times. The V call is TRBV5-4, the J call TRBJ1-4; D possibly corresponds to TRBD1 (5 bases). The CDR3 contains 14 residues. Germline V lookup: CDR1 SGHNT, CDR2 YYREEE (reference sequence). Deletions cut 4 bases from V and 0 bases from J, with 7 bases between. CDR3 DNA: TGTGCCAGCAGCACGGGGGCAACTAATGAAAAACTGTTTTTT. This codes for CASSTGATNEKLFF.

This chain connects TRBV7-9 to TRBJ2-3, with no clear D. The CDR3 spans 15 residues. Germline CDR1 SEHNR, CDR2 FQNEAQ (reference sequence). Trimming stripped 0 bases from V and 2 bases from J, with 9 bases between. The CDR3 region has the DNA TGTGCCAGCAGCTTAGCCGGGTTGCCCACAGATACGCAGTATTTT. Its protein product is CASSLAGLPTDTQYF.

This chain uses TRBV19 with TRBJ2-1; a possible D gene is TRBD2 (6 bases). The V end was cut by 1 base, the J end by 7 bases, with 14 bases between. This CDR3 spans 15 amino acids. Germline V gives CDR1 LNHDA, CDR2 SQIVND (reference sequence). CDR3 nucleotide sequence: TGTGCCAGTAGTATAGTCTCTGGAGGGAGGAATGAGCAGTTCTTC. It yields the protein CASSIVSGGRNEQFF. The variable domain in full, completed from reference TRBV19 and TRBJ2-1, reads DGGITQSPKYLFRKEGQNVTLSCEQNLNHDAMYWYRQDPGQGLRLIYYSQIVNDFQKGDIAEGYSVSREKKESFPLTVTSAQKNPTAFYLCASSIVSGGRNEQFFGPGTRLTVL.

The chain has TRBV27 and TRBJ2-2; 9 bases are shared with TRBD1. The CDR3 is 16 residues long. Trimming at V came to 6 bases and at J to 1 base, leaving 6 bases not matched to a gene. Germline V CDR1 and CDR2: MNHEY, SMNVEV (reference sequence). The CDR3: CASSQKGQGNTGELFF. Written as DNA, the CDR3 is TGTGCCAGCAGCCAAAAGGGACAGGGGAACACCGGGGAGCTGTTTTTT.

The rearrangement uses TRBV29-1 and TRBJ2-3, with 9 bases lining up with TRBD1. J gave up 0 bases and V 7 bases, and 8 bases lay outside the gene matches. Germline V gives CDR1 SQVTM, CDR2 ANQGSEA. The CDR3 loop spans 15 amino acids. CDR3 sequence reads: CSESQGAASTDTQYF. For the CDR3, the DNA is TGCAGCGAATCACAGGGGGCGGCGAGCACAGATACGCAGTATTTT.

This clone was seen just once. The chain uses TRBV9 and TRBJ2-3; D unresolved. V lost 4 bases, J lost 1 base, and 10 bases lay in between. Germline CDR1 is SGDLS and CDR2 is YYNGEE. CDR3 length equals 14 residues. CDR3: CASSPPRGTDTQYF. The CDR3 coding sequence is TGTGCCAGCAGCCCCCCCCGGGGCACAGATACGCAGTATTTT.

The table lists this clone with a few counts. The rearrangement joins TRBV4-3 to TRBJ2-2; possibly TRBD1 for D (7 bases). Germline CDR1 LGHNA, CDR2 YSLEER. CDR3 length equals 16 residues. V was shortened by 4 bases and J by 3 bases, with 15 bases between the two germline ends. For the CDR3, the DNA is TGCGCCAGCAGCCGCCGGAGGGGGCGAGACACCGGGGAGCTGTTTTTT. Translating gives CASSRRRGRDTGELFF.